What follows are 18 T cell receptor beta chains derived from one specimen sequenced in a study of blood T cell repertoires in COVID-19. Libraries were prepared by immunoSEQ multiplex PCR; TCRdb keeps only in-frame clonotypes and omits some of them. The repertoire holds 140,000 to 150,000 clones, with roughly 75% as singletons. The sample consisted of PBMCs or T cells enriched from blood (not recorded which). The receptors stem from a woman aged 45-65 years who had recovered from COVID-19.

The V call is TRBV11-2, the J call TRBJ2-5; TRBD2 is a possible D gene (6 bases). V lost 4 bases, J lost 2 bases, and 11 bases lay in between. The CDR3 runs to 14 residues. Per germline, CDR1 SGHAT and CDR2 FQNNGV. CDR3 sequence reads: CASSSRRGQETQYF. The CDR3 nucleotides are TGTGCCAGCAGCTCCCGGCGGGGTCAAGAGACCCAGTACTTC.

The chain joins TRBV3-1 (or the pseudogene TRBV3-2) to TRBJ1-1; D is ambiguous. Germline CDR1 LGHDT, CDR2 YNNKEL (reference sequence). This CDR3 has 13 amino acids. Trimming pared 8 bases from V and 2 bases from J, leaving 12 bases between. CDR3 in amino acids: CASGIALNTEAFF. The CDR3 nucleotides are TGTGCCAGCGGAATAGCGCTCAACACTGAAGCTTTCTTT.

The chain combines TRBV27 with TRBJ1-4, with D possibly TRBD1 on 6 matching bases. The CDR3 is 14 residues long. Trimming pared 5 bases from V and 8 bases from J, leaving 15 bases between. Looked up from germline, CDR1 is MNHEY and CDR2 is SMNVEV (reference sequence). The CDR3 DNA sequence: TGTGCCAGCAGTCCTCCGGGGGGGCAGGAAAAACTGTTTTTT. Amino acids: CASSPPGGQEKLFF.

The chain couples TRBV11-3 to TRBJ2-3; 11 nucleotides line up with TRBD1. The germline gives CDR1 SGHNT, CDR2 YENEEA. This CDR3 contains 15 residues. V lost 1 base and J lost 4; bases outside the gene matches: 1. The CDR3 nucleotides are TGTGCCAGCAGCTTAGGGACAGGGGGCGCAGATACGCAGTATTTT. Protein: CASSLGTGGADTQYF.

The chain recombines TRBV5-6 with TRBJ1-2, with D perhaps matching TRBD1 (5 bases). This CDR3 is built from 14 residues. Germline V gene sequence: CDR1 SGHDT, CDR2 YYEEEE. V was cut by 4 bases and J by 2 bases, with 12 bases left in between. CDR3 residues: CASSLARGNYGYTF. The CDR3 bases are TGTGCCAGCAGCCTAGCTCGGGGGAACTATGGCTACACCTTC.

J is TRBJ1-6 and V is TRBV9; 7 positions match TRBD1. This CDR3 contains 15 residues. CDR1 is SGDLS and CDR2 is YYNGEE in the germline V gene. Trimming cost V 3 bases and J 11 bases; bases outside gene matches: 11. CDR3 nucleotides: TGTGCCAGCAGCGCCGGGACAGACTCCCAAACACCCCTCCACTTT. Residues: CASSAGTDSQTPLHF.

The chain carries TRBV9 and TRBJ1-1, with TRBD1 matching 7 bases. CDR3 size: 15 residues. V was clipped by 3 bases and J by 6 bases; unmatched bases: 11. The germline gives CDR1 SGDLS, CDR2 YYNGEE. CDR3 protein: CASSAGTARGPEAFF. In DNA form, the CDR3 reads TGTGCCAGCAGCGCAGGGACAGCCAGGGGCCCTGAAGCTTTCTTT. The full variable domain, its missing parts supplied by reference TRBV9 and TRBJ1-1, is DSGVTQTPKHLITATGQRVTLRCSPRSGDLSVYWYQQSLDQGLQFLIQYYNGEERAKGNILERFSAQQFPDLHSELNLSSLELGDSALYFCASSAGTARGPEAFFGQGTRLTVV.

This clone came up once. The V gene is TRBV5-6, the J gene TRBJ1-6; possibly TRBD1 for D (5 bases). This CDR3 is 14 amino acids long. V was pared by 1 base and J by 8 bases, with 10 bases between. Per germline, CDR1 SGHDT and CDR2 YYEEEE. The CDR3 sequence: CASSLRGSDSPLHF. The CDR3 DNA reads as TGTGCCAGCAGCTTGAGGGGAAGCGATTCACCCCTCCACTTT.

The genes are TRBV14 and TRBJ2-6; D perhaps matches TRBD1 (5 bases). Per the germline V gene, CDR1 is SGHDN and CDR2 is FVKESK. This CDR3 has 17 amino acids. V lost 1 base and J 0 bases, leaving 10 bases between the germline ends. The DNA of the CDR3 is TGTGCCAGCAGCCAAGCGCCAGACAGCTCTGGGGCCAACGTCCTGACTTTC. This codes for CASSQAPDSSGANVLTF.

This chain joins TRBV3-1 (or the pseudogene TRBV3-2) and TRBJ2-3, with D possibly TRBD1 on 5 matching bases. Trimming cost V 1 base and J 5 bases, with 13 bases left between them. Germline V gene data show CDR1 as LGHDT and CDR2 as YNNKEL (reference sequence). The CDR3 runs to 15 residues. CDR3 residues: CASSQVIQQGDTQYF. The CDR3, as DNA: TGTGCCAGCAGCCAAGTGATCCAGCAGGGAGATACGCAGTATTTT.

This clone was observed a single time. The chain employs TRBV27 and TRBJ2-1; possible D gene TRBD1, 5 bases. Germline V gene data show CDR1 as MNHEY and CDR2 as SMNVEV (reference sequence). Between the trimmed V and J ends, which lost 4 bases and 3 bases, there was a span of 16 bases. There are 16 residues in the CDR3. CDR3 protein: CASSYSSGNFYNEQFF. CDR3 coding DNA: TGTGCCAGCAGTTACAGTTCAGGGAACTTCTACAATGAGCAGTTCTTC.

The table lists this clone with many counts. The chain couples TRBV2 to TRBJ1-1, with D unresolved. V lost 3 bases to trimming and J lost 4 bases, with 12 bases between them. Germline CDR1 and CDR2: SNHLY and FYNNEI. The CDR3 spans 14 residues. The CDR3 DNA sequence: TGTGCCAGCAGTGACACGCCGGAGGTCACTGAAGCTTTCTTT. It is translated as CASSDTPEVTEAFF.

This clone was seen at least ten times. J is TRBJ1-2 and V is TRBV5-1, with TRBD1 as a possible D gene (5 bases). This CDR3 is 15 amino acids long. Germline values: CDR1 SGHRS, CDR2 YFSETQ. V dropped 4 bases and J dropped 2 bases, with 15 bases sitting between them. In DNA form, the CDR3 reads TGCGCCAGCAGCCCGGGGGGGAACTTAAACTATGGCTACACCTTC. Translating gives CASSPGGNLNYGYTF. The full variable domain, completed using reference TRBV5-1 and TRBJ1-2, is KAGVTQTPRYLIKTRGQQVTLSCSPISGHRSVSWYQQTPGQGLQFLFEYFSETQRNKGNFPGRFSGRQFSNSRSEMNVSTLELGDSALYLCASSPGGNLNYGYTFGSGTRLTVV.

The chain combines TRBV18 with TRBJ1-2; 8 bases are a match to TRBD1. Per the germline V gene, CDR1 is KGHSH and CDR2 is LQKENI. With 2 bases clipped from V and 10 bases from J, the junction kept 6 bases outside the gene matches. The CDR3 covers 13 residues. The CDR3 region is CASSPGQGPHYTF. The CDR3 DNA reads as TGTGCCAGCTCACCAGGACAGGGTCCTCACTACACCTTC.

This clone was detected once. Its ends do not fully match the called genes, so a read error is possible. This chain connects TRBV6-1 to TRBJ2-7; D possibly corresponds to TRBD1 (5 bases). The germline V gene has CDR1 MNHNS and CDR2 SASEGT. This CDR3 is built from 13 residues. CDR3: CASSEAFRADSKF. CDR3 bases: TGTGCCAGCAGTGAAGCGTTTCGGGCCGACAGTAAGTTC.

J is TRBJ1-6 and V is TRBV5-6, with TRBD1 identical over 10 bases. Unmatched junction bases numbered 6, after V lost 3 bases and J lost 6 bases. Germline V gene sequence: CDR1 SGHDT, CDR2 YYEEEE. This CDR3 is built from 16 residues. The CDR3 is CASSSLRDRGNSPLHF. The CDR3 bases are TGTGCCAGCAGCTCGCTACGGGACAGGGGTAATTCACCCCTCCACTTT.

The CDR3 DNA reads as TGCAGCGCTACTCAGGGGTCGAACTCTGGAAACACCATATATTTT. Translation: CSATQGSNSGNTIYF. The V call is TRBV29-1, the J call TRBJ1-3; D possibly corresponds to TRBD1 (6 bases). Germline values: CDR1 SQVTM, CDR2 ANQGSEA. This CDR3 is 15 amino acids long. V lost 7 bases and J 0 bases, leaving 16 bases between the germline ends.

The chain recombines TRBV9 with TRBJ2-1, with D tentatively TRBD2 (7 bases). This CDR3 region has 15 residues. Trimming pared 3 bases from V and 7 bases from J, leaving 17 bases between. CDR1 is SGDLS, CDR2 YYNGEE, per germline. For the CDR3, the DNA is TGTGCCAGCAGCGCTCTGGACGGGGGGCCAAATGAGCAGTTCTTC. Translated: CASSALDGGPNEQFF. Full variable domain (outside the CDR3, taken from reference TRBV9 and TRBJ2-1): DSGVTQTPKHLITATGQRVTLRCSPRSGDLSVYWYQQSLDQGLQFLIQYYNGEERAKGNILERFSAQQFPDLHSELNLSSLELGDSALYFCASSALDGGPNEQFFGPGTRLTVL.